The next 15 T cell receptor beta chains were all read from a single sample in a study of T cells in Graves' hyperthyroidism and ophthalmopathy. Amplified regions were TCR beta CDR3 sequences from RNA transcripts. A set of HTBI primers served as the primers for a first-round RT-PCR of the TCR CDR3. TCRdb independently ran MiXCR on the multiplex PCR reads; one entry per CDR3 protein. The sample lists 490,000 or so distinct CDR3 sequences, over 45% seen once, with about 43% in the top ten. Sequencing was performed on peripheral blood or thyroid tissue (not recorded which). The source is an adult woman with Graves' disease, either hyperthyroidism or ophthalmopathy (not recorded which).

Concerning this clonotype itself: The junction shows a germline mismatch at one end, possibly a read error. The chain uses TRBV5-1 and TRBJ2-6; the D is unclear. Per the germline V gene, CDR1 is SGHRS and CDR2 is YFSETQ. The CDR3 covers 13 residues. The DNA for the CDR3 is TGTGCCAGCAGCTTTGGAGGGGCCAACGTCCTGACTTTC. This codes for CASSFGGANVLTF.

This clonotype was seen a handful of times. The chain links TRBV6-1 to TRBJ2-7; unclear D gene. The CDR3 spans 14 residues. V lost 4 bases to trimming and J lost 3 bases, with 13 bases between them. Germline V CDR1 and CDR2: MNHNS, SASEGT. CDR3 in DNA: TGTGCCAGCAGTGTCTTGCAGCGCCTCTACGAGCAGTACTTC. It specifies CASSVLQRLYEQYF.

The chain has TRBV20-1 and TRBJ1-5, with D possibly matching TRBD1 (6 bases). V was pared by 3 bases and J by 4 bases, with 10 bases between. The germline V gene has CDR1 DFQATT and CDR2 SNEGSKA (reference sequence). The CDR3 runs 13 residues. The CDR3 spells CSASTGLNQPQHF. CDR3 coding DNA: TGCAGTGCTAGCACAGGGTTAAATCAGCCCCAGCATTTT.

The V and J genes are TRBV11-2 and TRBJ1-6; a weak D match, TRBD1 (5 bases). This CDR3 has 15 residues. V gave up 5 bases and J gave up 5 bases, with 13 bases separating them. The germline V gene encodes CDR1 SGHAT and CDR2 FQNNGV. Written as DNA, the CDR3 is TGTGCCAGCAGCCGTCACGGCAGGGATAATTCACCCCTCCACTTT. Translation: CASSRHGRDNSPLHF.

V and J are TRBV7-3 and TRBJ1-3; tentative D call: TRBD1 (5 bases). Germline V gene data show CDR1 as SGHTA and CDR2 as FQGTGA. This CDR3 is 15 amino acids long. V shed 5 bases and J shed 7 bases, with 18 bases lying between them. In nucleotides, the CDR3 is TGTGCCAGCAGCCCAACAGCGGGACGGAGGAACACCATATATTTT. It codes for CASSPTAGRRNTIYF.

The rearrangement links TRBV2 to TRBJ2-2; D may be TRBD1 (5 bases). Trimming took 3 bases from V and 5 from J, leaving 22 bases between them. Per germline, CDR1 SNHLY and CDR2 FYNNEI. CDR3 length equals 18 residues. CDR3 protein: CASSDLPHRAQGTGELFF. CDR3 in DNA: TGTGCCAGCAGTGATCTCCCTCACAGAGCGCAGGGAACCGGGGAGCTGTTTTTT.

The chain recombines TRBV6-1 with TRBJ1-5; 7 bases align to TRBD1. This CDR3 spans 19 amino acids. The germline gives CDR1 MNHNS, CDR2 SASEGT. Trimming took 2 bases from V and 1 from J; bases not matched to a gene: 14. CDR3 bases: TGTGCCAGCAGTGAACCCCGACCTTTTCAGGGGGTAAGCAATCAGCCCCAGCATTTT. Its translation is CASSEPRPFQGVSNQPQHF.

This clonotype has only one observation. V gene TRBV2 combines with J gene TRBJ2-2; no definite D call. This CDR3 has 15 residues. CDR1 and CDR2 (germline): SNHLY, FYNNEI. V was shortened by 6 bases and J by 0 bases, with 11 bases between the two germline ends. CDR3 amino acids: CASRERAANTGELFF. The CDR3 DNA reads TGTGCCAGCAGAGAAAGGGCCGCGAACACCGGGGAGCTGTTTTTT.

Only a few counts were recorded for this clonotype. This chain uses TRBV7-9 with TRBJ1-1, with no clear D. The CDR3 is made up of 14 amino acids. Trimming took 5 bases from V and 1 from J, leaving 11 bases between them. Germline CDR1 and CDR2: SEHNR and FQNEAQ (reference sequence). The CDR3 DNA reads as TGTGCCAGCAGCCCCCCCCCAGGGAACACTGAAGCTTTCTTT. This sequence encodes CASSPPPGNTEAFF. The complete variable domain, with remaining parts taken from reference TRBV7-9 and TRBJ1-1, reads DTGVSQNPRHKITKRGQNVTFRCDPISEHNRLYWYRQTLGQGPEFLTYFQNEAQLEKSRLLSDRFSAERPKGSFSTLEIQRTEQGDSAMYLCASSPPPGNTEAFFGQGTRLTVV.

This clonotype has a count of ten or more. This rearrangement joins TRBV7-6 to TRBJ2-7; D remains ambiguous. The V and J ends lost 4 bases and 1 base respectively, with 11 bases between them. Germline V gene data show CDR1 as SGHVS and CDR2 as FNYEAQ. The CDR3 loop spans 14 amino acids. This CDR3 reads CASSYDTGSYEQYF. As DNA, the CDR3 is TGTGCCAGCAGCTATGACACTGGGTCCTACGAGCAGTACTTC. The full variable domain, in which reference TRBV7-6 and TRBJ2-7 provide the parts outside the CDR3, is GAGVSQSPRYKVTKRGQDVALRCDPISGHVSLYWYRQALGQGPEFLTYFNYEAQQDKSGLPNDRFSAERPEGSISTLTIQRTEQRDSAMYRCASSYDTGSYEQYFGPGTRLTVT.

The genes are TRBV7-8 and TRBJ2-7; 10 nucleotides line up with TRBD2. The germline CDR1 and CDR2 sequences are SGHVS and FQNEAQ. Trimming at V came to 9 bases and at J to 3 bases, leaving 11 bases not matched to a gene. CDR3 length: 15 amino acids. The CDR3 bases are TGTGCCAGTAGGGTCTCTAGCGGGAGCCTCTACGAGCAGTACTTC. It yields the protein CASRVSSGSLYEQYF.

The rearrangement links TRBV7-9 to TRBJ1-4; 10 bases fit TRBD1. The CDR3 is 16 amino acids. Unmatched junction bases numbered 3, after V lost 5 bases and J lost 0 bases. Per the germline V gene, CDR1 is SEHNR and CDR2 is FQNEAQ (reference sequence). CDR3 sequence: CASSPGQGTTNEKLFF. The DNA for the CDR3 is TGTGCCAGCAGCCCGGGACAGGGGACAACTAATGAAAAACTGTTTTTT.

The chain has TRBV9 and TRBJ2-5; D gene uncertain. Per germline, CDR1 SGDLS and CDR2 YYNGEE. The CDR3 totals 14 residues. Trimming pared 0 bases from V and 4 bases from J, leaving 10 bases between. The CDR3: CASSVERAGETQYF. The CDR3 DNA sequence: TGTGCCAGCAGCGTAGAAAGGGCCGGAGAGACCCAGTACTTC. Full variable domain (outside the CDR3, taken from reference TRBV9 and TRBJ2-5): DSGVTQTPKHLITATGQRVTLRCSPRSGDLSVYWYQQSLDQGLQFLIQYYNGEERAKGNILERFSAQQFPDLHSELNLSSLELGDSALYFCASSVERAGETQYFGPGTRLLVL.

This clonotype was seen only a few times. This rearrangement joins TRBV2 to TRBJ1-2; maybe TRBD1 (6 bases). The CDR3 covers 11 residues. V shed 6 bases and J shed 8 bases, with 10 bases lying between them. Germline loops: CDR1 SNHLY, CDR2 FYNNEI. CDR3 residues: CASRTGGGYTF. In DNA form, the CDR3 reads TGTGCCAGCAGGACAGGCGGCGGCTACACCTTC.

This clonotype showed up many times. The CDR3 nucleotides read TGTGCCAGTAGTACGGACAGGGACTCCACCTACGAGCAGTACTTC. Translation: CASSTDRDSTYEQYF. The J gene is TRBJ2-7, the V gene TRBV19; 8 positions agree with TRBD1. The junction had 7 bases not matched to a gene; V was cut back by 4 bases and J by 2 bases. This CDR3 comprises 15 residues. Germline lookup yields CDR1 LNHDA and CDR2 SQIVND (reference sequence).